One sample yielded the 21 T cell receptor beta chains listed below, sequenced in a study of cytomegalovirus exposure and HLA in healthy donors. With 60 Vbeta and 13 Jbeta primers, the PCR was carried out. Sequencing used immunoSEQ multiplex PCR; TCRdb keeps in-frame clones, though not all of them. The sample holds tens of thousands of clones. The sequencing sample was made of PBMCs. The source is a man aged 45-65 years in good health and CMV-seropositive.

With respect to this clone: This likely comes from a read error, as the CDR3 has no conserved phenylalanine or tryptophan at its end. The limits of the CDR3 on the DNA are not certain, so only TCRdb's listed CDR3 is given. V is TRBV25-1 and J is TRBJ2-7; the table assigns TRBD1, which was not confirmed against the DNA. The CDR3 has 8 residues if both end residues are counted. The V gene's germline CDR1 is MGHDK and CDR2 SYGVNS. CDR3 protein: CASSRQAP.

The chain combines TRBV6-5 with TRBJ2-2; D perhaps matches TRBD2 (6 bases). Germline V gene lookup returns CDR1 MNHEY and CDR2 SVGAGI. V was trimmed by 6 bases and J by 0 bases, leaving 11 bases between them. The CDR3 has 15 residues. CDR3 residues: CASRRDFTNTGELFF. The CDR3 bases are TGTGCCAGCAGGAGGGACTTCACGAACACCGGGGAGCTGTTTTTT.

The chain employs TRBV11-2 and TRBJ2-1, with D hard to call. With 3 bases removed from V and 0 bases from J, the gap between germline ends came to 9 bases. The CDR3 is 15 residues long. In germline, CDR1 is SGHAT, CDR2 FQNNGV. The CDR3 sequence: CASSFSGSSYNEQFF. The CDR3 nucleotides are TGTGCCAGCAGCTTCTCCGGTAGCTCCTACAATGAGCAGTTCTTC.

The rearrangement joins TRBV5-6 to TRBJ2-1; TRBD2 is a possible D gene (6 bases). V lost 4 bases and J 9 bases, leaving 17 bases between the germline ends. Germline CDR1 and CDR2: SGHDT and YYEEEE. The CDR3 is 14 residues long. CDR3 nucleotides: TGTGCCAGCAGCATTCTCCCGGAGGGCCGTGAGCAGTTCTTC. Amino acid sequence: CASSILPEGREQFF. Variable domain in full (rest from reference TRBV5-6 and TRBJ2-1): DAGVTQSPTHLIKTRGQQVTLRCSPKSGHDTVSWYQQALGQGPQFIFQYYEEEERQRGNFPDRFSGHQFPNYSSELNVNALLLGDSALYLCASSILPEGREQFFGPGTRLTVL.

The rearrangement joins TRBV10-3 to TRBJ2-1, with TRBD2 identical over 13 bases. V gave up 6 bases and J gave up 2 bases; unmatched junction bases: 10. This CDR3 contains 18 residues. From germline, CDR1 is ENHRY and CDR2 SYGVKD. CDR3 DNA: TGTGCCATCAGGCCGGGACTAGCGGGATCAGAGGCCTACAATGAGCAGTTCTTC. This gives the protein CAIRPGLAGSEAYNEQFF.

The chain employs TRBV7-8 and TRBJ2-3; 7 bases fit TRBD2. Germline loops: CDR1 SGHVS, CDR2 FQNEAQ. After removal of 4 bases from V and 1 base from J, the junction contained 8 bases not matched to a gene. The CDR3 has 16 amino acids. The CDR3 region has the DNA TGTGCCAGCAGCTCCCCGGGTAGCGGGCGCACAGATACGCAGTATTTT. Amino acids: CASSSPGSGRTDTQYF.

V usage is TRBV27 and J usage is TRBJ2-1; D perhaps matches TRBD1 (6 bases). The CDR3 length is 17 residues. The V end lost 6 bases, the J end lost 5 bases, and 23 bases lay between the germline ends. Germline V gene sequence: CDR1 MNHEY, CDR2 SMNVEV (reference sequence). As DNA, the CDR3 is TGTGCCAGCAGCCCCAGGGGTAATATGCGGTGGGACAATGAGCAGTTCTTC. Its protein is CASSPRGNMRWDNEQFF.

CDR3 region: CASNWGGSYSNQPQHF. The CDR3 DNA is TGTGCCAGTAACTGGGGAGGGAGTTATAGCAATCAGCCCCAGCATTTT. The chain uses TRBV19 and TRBJ1-5; D is uncertain. This CDR3 is built from 16 residues. The V end lost 7 bases, the J end lost 0 bases, and 16 bases lay between the germline ends. Germline CDR1 is LNHDA and CDR2 is SQIVND (reference sequence). The full variable domain, rest sourced from reference TRBV19 and TRBJ1-5, is DGGITQSPKYLFRKEGQNVTLSCEQNLNHDAMYWYRQDPGQGLRLIYYSQIVNDFQKGDIAEGYSVSREKKESFPLTVTSAQKNPTAFYLCASNWGGSYSNQPQHFGDGTRLSIL.

This chain links TRBV19 with TRBJ1-2; TRBD1 might be the D (5 bases). This CDR3 is built from 14 residues. Germline V CDR1 and CDR2: LNHDA, SQIVND (reference sequence). With 2 bases removed from V and 4 bases from J, the gap between germline ends came to 11 bases. The CDR3 DNA follows: TGTGCCAGTAGTATACCAGGGTCCGGCTATGGCTACACCTTC. Its translation is CASSIPGSGYGYTF. Full variable domain (remainder filled in from reference TRBV19 and TRBJ1-2): DGGITQSPKYLFRKEGQNVTLSCEQNLNHDAMYWYRQDPGQGLRLIYYSQIVNDFQKGDIAEGYSVSREKKESFPLTVTSAQKNPTAFYLCASSIPGSGYGYTFGSGTRLTVV.

The chain carries TRBV27 and TRBJ1-5; no clear D. Trimming left V 1 base short and J 4 bases short, with 5 bases between. This CDR3 is built from 13 residues. Per germline, CDR1 MNHEY and CDR2 SMNVEV (reference sequence). The CDR3 DNA is TGTGCCAGCAGTTTATTAGTTAATCAGCCCCAGCATTTT. It encodes CASSLLVNQPQHF.

The gene calls are TRBV30 and TRBJ2-1, with TRBD1 matching 8 bases. V shed 5 bases and J 5 bases; nucleotides not matched to a gene: 5. This CDR3 spans 13 amino acids. Germline V gives CDR1 GTSNPN, CDR2 SVGIG (reference sequence). The CDR3 DNA sequence: TGTGCCTGGGCAGGGGGCAGAGACAATGAGCAGTTCTTC. Protein sequence: CAWAGGRDNEQFF.

This sequence joins TRBV18 and TRBJ2-1; a possible D gene is TRBD2 (5 bases). The CDR3 sequence is 17 residues long. Trimming removed 2 bases from V and 9 bases from J, with 23 bases in between. Germline loops: CDR1 KGHSH, CDR2 LQKENI. Written as DNA, the CDR3 is TGTGCCAGCTCACCAATAGTGCAGCGGAGGACCCCCGGTGAGCAGTTCTTC. It encodes CASSPIVQRRTPGEQFF.

The chain has TRBV29-1 and TRBJ2-2; the match to TRBD2 covers 9 bases. J gave up 0 bases and V 6 bases, and 5 bases lay outside the gene matches. Germline loops: CDR1 SQVTM, CDR2 ANQGSEA. The CDR3 sequence is 15 residues long. The DNA for the CDR3 is TGCAGCGTGAGACTAGCGGATCCGAACACCGGGGAGCTGTTTTTT. Translation: CSVRLADPNTGELFF.

The rearrangement joins TRBV6-5 to TRBJ1-2, with TRBD1 identical over 9 bases. CDR1 is MNHEY, CDR2 SVGAGI, per germline. The CDR3 consists of 15 residues. V gave up 6 bases and J gave up 7 bases; unmatched junction bases: 12. Here the CDR3 reads CASSRFLQGAFGYTF. CDR3 nucleotides: TGTGCCAGCAGCCGATTCCTACAGGGGGCGTTTGGCTACACCTTC.

The chain joins TRBV11-3 to TRBJ2-7; 14 bases are shared with TRBD2. Germline V gives CDR1 SGHNT, CDR2 YENEEA. CDR3 length: 15 amino acids. J was trimmed by 5 bases and V by 4 bases; bases with no gene match: 4. The CDR3, as DNA: TGTGCCAGCAGCTCCGGACTAGCGGGAGGTAACGAGCAGTACGTC. This codes for CASSSGLAGGNEQYV.

J is TRBJ1-4 and V is TRBV2; 9 bases are a match to TRBD1. The CDR3 extends over 15 amino acids. Trimming removed 1 base from V and 5 bases from J; junction bases left unmatched: 2. Germline-derived CDR1 and CDR2 are SNHLY and FYNNEI. The DNA for the CDR3 is TGTGCCAGCAGTGAAGAGGGACAGGGAAATGAAAAACTGTTTTTT. This encodes CASSEEGQGNEKLFF.

V and J are TRBV4-3 and TRBJ2-2; 9 nucleotides align to TRBD2. The CDR3 runs to 16 residues. Germline V CDR1 and CDR2: LGHNA, YSLEER. V shed 1 base and J 4 bases; nucleotides not matched to a gene: 4. CDR3 sequence: CASSQGLAERTGELFF. The CDR3 bases are TGCGCCAGCAGCCAAGGACTAGCGGAACGCACCGGGGAGCTGTTTTTT.

This sequence joins TRBV11-1 and TRBJ1-1; D gene unclear. The CDR3 covers 12 residues. The germline V and J ends were trimmed by 3 bases and 6 bases, with 8 bases remaining between them. Germline CDR1 is SGHAT and CDR2 is FQDESV (reference sequence). The CDR3 protein is CASSLPVAEAFF. The CDR3 bases are TGTGCCAGCAGCTTGCCGGTGGCTGAAGCTTTCTTT. Supplemented by reference TRBV11-1 and TRBJ1-1, the full variable domain reads EAEVAQSPRYKITEKSQAVAFWCDPISGHATLYWYRQILGQGPELLVQFQDESVVDDSQLPKDRFSAERLKGVDSTLKIQPAELGDSAMYLCASSLPVAEAFFGQGTRLTVV.

The gene calls are TRBV19 and TRBJ2-1; 12 positions match TRBD2. This CDR3 has 16 amino acids. V shed 6 bases and J 4 bases; nucleotides not matched to a gene: 7. Germline V CDR1 and CDR2: LNHDA, SQIVND (reference sequence). CDR3: CASSPPGTSGYNEQFF. Written as DNA, the CDR3 is TGTGCCAGTAGCCCACCCGGGACTAGCGGGTACAATGAGCAGTTCTTC.

The V and J genes are TRBV4-1 and TRBJ1-1, with D tentatively TRBD1 (6 bases). The CDR3 runs 16 residues. The germline V gene encodes CDR1 MGHRA and CDR2 YSYEKL. V was trimmed by 1 base and J by 1 base, leaving 13 bases between them. The CDR3 DNA reads as TGCGCCAGCAGCCAAGGAAGATTGGGGGCGAACACTGAAGCTTTCTTT. Its protein is CASSQGRLGANTEAFF.

The chain joins TRBV5-1 to TRBJ2-3, with a possible D match to TRBD1 (6 bases). The V end was cut by 4 bases, the J end by 14 bases, with 20 bases between. This CDR3 has 13 residues. Germline V gives CDR1 SGHRS, CDR2 YFSETQ. The CDR3 DNA follows: TGCGCCAGCAGCGCCCCGGGACAAGTCAGTGGGTATTTT. Its translation is CASSAPGQVSGYF. The full variable domain, in which reference TRBV5-1 and TRBJ2-3 provide the parts outside the CDR3, is KAGVTQTPRYLIKTRGQQVTLSCSPISGHRSVSWYQQTPGQGLQFLFEYFSETQRNKGNFPGRFSGRQFSNSRSEMNVSTLELGDSALYLCASSAPGQVSGYFGPGTRLTVL.